The text below deals with one TCR beta chain. What it recognizes is unknown. The sample belongs to a study of immune cell composition in non-small cell lung cancer. Turning to the study itself: Tumours were mainly lung adenocarcinoma or squamous cell carcinoma.

Profiling relied on immunoSEQ multiplex PCR, and the TCRdb table lists in-frame clones only, not all of them. Found here are 9,000 to 10,000 clones, roughly two thirds of them singletons; the top ten hold 7.5% to 9.5%. Study results and caveats: Clones >0.5% enriched in tumour were rarer in adenocarcinoma (roughly 33%) than squamous (about 80%). It was not proven that tumour-reactive clones equal dominant tumour-associated clones. No significant correlation existed between pack-years smoked and tumour clonality.

The TCR sequence derives from a human donor with non-small cell lung cancer. The sequenced sample was lung tumor tissue.

The CDR3 here is CASSHRGNSGNTIYF. The CDR3 DNA reads TGTGCCAGCAGTCACAGGGGAAACTCTGGAAACACCATATATTTT. V usage is TRBV28 and J usage is TRBJ1-3; 7 bases align to TRBD1. V trimming: 5 bases; J trimming: 0 bases; junction bases outside the gene matches: 4. The CDR3 spans 15 residues. Germline values: CDR1 MDHEN, CDR2 SYDVKM.